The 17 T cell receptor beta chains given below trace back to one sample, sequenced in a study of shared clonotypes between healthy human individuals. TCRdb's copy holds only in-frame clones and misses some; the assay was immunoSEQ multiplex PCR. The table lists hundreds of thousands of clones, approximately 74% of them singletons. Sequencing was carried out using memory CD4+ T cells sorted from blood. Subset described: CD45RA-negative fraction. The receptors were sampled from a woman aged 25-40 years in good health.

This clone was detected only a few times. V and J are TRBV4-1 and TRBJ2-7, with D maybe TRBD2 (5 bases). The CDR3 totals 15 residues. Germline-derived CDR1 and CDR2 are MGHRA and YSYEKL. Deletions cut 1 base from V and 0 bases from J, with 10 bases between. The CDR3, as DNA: TGCGCCAGCAGCCAAGGGGGAGCGGCCTCCTACGAGCAGTACTTC. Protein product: CASSQGGAASYEQYF.

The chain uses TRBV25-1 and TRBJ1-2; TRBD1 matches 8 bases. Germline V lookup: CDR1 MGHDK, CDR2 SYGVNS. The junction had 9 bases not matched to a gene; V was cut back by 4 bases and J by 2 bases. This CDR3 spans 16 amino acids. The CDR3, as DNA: TGTGCCAGCAGTGGAGACCGGACAGGGAAGAACTATGGCTACACCTTC. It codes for CASSGDRTGKNYGYTF.

The CDR3 is CASSGSRVPNTGELFF. DNA of the CDR3: TGTGCCAGCAGTGGATCCCGAGTCCCGAACACCGGGGAGCTGTTTTTT. This chain joins TRBV6-1 and TRBJ2-2; unclear D gene. The CDR3 runs 16 residues. CDR1 and CDR2 from the germline V gene are MNHNS and SASEGT. Deletions cut 4 bases from V and 0 bases from J, with 12 bases between.

In nucleotides, the CDR3 is TGTGCCAGTAGAAGGTCGTACGGGATCAATGAGCAGTTCTTC. Translating it yields CASRRSYGINEQFF. This chain uses TRBV19 with TRBJ2-1, with D possibly matching TRBD2 (5 bases). The length of the CDR3 is 14 residues. Germline V gene sequence: CDR1 LNHDA, CDR2 SQIVND (reference sequence). Trimming shortened V by 6 bases and J by 6 bases, and 15 bases separated the two germline ends.

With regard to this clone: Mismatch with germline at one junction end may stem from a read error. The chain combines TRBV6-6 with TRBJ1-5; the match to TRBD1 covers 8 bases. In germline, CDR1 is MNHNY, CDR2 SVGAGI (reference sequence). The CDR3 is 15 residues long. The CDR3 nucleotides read TGTGCCAGCACGCACACCGGGACAGGCAATTCCCGGTTAATTTTT. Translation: CASTHTGTGNSRLIF.

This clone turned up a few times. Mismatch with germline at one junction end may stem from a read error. CDR3 amino acids: CASSIGQGEPFF. The CDR3 nucleotides read TGCGCCAGCAGCATAGGACAGGGTGAACCTTTCTTT. The gene calls are TRBV5-1 and TRBJ1-1, with TRBD1 identical over 8 bases. The CDR3 length is 12 residues. Germline CDR1 reads SGHRS; CDR2 reads YFSETQ.

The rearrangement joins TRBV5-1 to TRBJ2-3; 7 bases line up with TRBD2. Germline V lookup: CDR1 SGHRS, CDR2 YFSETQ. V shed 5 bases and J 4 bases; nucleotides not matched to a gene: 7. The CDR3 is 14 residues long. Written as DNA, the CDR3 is TGCGCCAGCAGACCTTCGACTAGCTCAGATACGCAGTATTTT. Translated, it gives CASRPSTSSDTQYF. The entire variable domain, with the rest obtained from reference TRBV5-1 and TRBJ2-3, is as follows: KAGVTQTPRYLIKTRGQQVTLSCSPISGHRSVSWYQQTPGQGLQFLFEYFSETQRNKGNFPGRFSGRQFSNSRSEMNVSTLELGDSALYLCASRPSTSSDTQYFGPGTRLTVL.

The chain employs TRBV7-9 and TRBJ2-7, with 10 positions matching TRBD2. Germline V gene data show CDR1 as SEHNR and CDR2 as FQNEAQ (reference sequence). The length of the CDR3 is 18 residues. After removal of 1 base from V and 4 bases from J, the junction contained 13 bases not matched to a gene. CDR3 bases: TGTGCCAGCAGCTTAGATCGGGGGTCGCTAGCGGGGGTTTACGAGCAGTACTTC. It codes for CASSLDRGSLAGVYEQYF. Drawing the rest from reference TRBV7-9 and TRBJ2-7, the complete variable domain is DTGVSQNPRHKITKRGQNVTFRCDPISEHNRLYWYRQTLGQGPEFLTYFQNEAQLEKSRLLSDRFSAERPKGSFSTLEIQRTEQGDSAMYLCASSLDRGSLAGVYEQYFGPGTRLTVT.

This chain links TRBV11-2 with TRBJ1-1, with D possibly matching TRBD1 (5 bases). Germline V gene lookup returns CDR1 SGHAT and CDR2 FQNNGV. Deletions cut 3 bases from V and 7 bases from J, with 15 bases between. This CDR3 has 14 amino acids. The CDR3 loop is CASSFFRGAVEAFF. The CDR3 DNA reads TGTGCCAGCAGCTTCTTCAGAGGGGCCGTTGAAGCTTTCTTT.

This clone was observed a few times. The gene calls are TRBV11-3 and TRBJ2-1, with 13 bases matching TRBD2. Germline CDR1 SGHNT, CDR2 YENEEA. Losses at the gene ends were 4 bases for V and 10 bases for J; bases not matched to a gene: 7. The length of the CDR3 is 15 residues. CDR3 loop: CASSYGTSGIGEQFF. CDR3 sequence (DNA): TGTGCCAGCAGCTATGGGACTAGCGGGATCGGGGAGCAGTTCTTC.

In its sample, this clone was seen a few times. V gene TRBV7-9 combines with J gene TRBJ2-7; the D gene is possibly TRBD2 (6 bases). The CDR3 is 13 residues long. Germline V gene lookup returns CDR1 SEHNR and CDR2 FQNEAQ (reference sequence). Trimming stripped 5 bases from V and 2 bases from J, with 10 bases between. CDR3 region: CASSLGTAYEQYF. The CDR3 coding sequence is TGTGCCAGCAGCCTCGGGACTGCCTACGAGCAGTACTTC.

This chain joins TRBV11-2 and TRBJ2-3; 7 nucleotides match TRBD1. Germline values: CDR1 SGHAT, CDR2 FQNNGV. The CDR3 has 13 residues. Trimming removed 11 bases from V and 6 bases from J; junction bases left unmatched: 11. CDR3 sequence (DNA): TGTGCCGCCGAAGAGAACAGGGGTGATACGCAGTATTTT. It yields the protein CAAEENRGDTQYF.

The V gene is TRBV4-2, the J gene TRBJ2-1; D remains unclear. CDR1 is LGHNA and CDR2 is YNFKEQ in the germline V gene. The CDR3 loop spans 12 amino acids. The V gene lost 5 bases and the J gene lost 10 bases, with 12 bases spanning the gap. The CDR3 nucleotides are TGTGCCAGCAGCTATGCTTTTGGAGAGCAGTTCTTC. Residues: CASSYAFGEQFF.

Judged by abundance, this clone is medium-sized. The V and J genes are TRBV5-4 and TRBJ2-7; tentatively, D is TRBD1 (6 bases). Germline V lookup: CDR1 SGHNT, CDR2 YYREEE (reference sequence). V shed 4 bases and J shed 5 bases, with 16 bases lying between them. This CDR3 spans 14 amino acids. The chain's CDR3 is CASSPEPGHNEQYF. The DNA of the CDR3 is TGTGCCAGCAGCCCGGAGCCGGGACACAACGAGCAGTACTTC. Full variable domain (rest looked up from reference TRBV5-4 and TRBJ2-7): ETGVTQSPTHLIKTRGQQVTLRCSSQSGHNTVSWYQQALGQGPQFIFQYYREEENGRGNFPPRFSGLQFPNYSSELNVNALELDDSALYLCASSPEPGHNEQYFGPGTRLTVT.

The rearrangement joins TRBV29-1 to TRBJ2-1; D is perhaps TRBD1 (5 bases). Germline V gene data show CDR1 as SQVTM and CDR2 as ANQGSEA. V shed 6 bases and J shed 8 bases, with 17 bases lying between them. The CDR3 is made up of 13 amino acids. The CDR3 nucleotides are TGCAGCGTAGTGACAGTAGGCCTCTATGAGCAGTTCTTC. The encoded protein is CSVVTVGLYEQFF.

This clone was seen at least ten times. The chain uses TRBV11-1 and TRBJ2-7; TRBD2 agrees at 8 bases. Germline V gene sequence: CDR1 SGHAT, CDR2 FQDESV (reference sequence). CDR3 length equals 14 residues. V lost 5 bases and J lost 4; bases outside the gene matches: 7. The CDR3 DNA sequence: TGTGCCAGCAGCGCTTCTAGCGGGTATTACGAGCAGTACTTC. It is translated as CASSASSGYYEQYF.

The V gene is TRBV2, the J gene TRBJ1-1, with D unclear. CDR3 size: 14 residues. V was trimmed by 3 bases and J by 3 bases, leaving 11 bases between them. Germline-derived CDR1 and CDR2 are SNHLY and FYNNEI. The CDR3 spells CASSEGGWDTEAFF. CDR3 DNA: TGTGCCAGCAGTGAGGGAGGTTGGGACACTGAAGCTTTCTTT.